Shown below are 31 T cell receptor beta chains from a single sample sequenced in a study of regulatory T cells in long-lasting Graves disease. This sample's time point: persistent/refractory GD, antithyroid drugs over 5 years with positive TRAb. PBMCs provided the RNA from which the TCR library was made. In building TCR beta libraries, iRepertoire HTBI primers were used together with Arm-PCR of CDR3 regions. One entry per CDR3 protein, called by TCRdb with MiXCR from the multiplex PCR reads. The sample contains roughly 500,000 distinct CDR3 sequences, about 22% of which appear only once. This specimen was peripheral blood mononuclear cells (PBMCs), taken when the disease was refractory, from a patient treated with antithyroid drugs. These receptors all stem from a female donor with Graves disease.

This clonotype has at least ten counts. The junction shows a germline mismatch at one end, possibly a read error. The chain carries TRBV5-1 and TRBJ2-5; the D is unclear. The CDR3 is 13 amino acids. Germline CDR1 is SGHRS and CDR2 is YFSETQ. The CDR3 region is CASSLEGSETQYF. CDR3 DNA: TGTGCCAGCAGCTTAGAAGGGTCGGAGACCCAGTACTTC.

The genes are TRBV28 and TRBJ2-3; 7 nucleotides line up with TRBD1. V lost 3 bases to trimming and J lost 3 bases; unmatched junction nucleotides: 15. The CDR3 has 18 residues. In germline, CDR1 is MDHEN, CDR2 SYDVKM. CDR3 nucleotide sequence: TGTGCCAGCAGTTTTGGCCCGCTGGACAGGTCCGAGACAGATACGCAGTATTTT. Translated: CASSFGPLDRSETDTQYF.

This clonotype was detected once. This chain uses TRBV20-1 with TRBJ1-1, with D unclear. CDR3 length: 16 amino acids. The V gene's germline CDR1 is DFQATT and CDR2 SNEGSKA (reference sequence). V was shortened by 1 base and J by 0 bases, with 15 bases between the two germline ends. CDR3: CSARAGQKGLNTEAFF. As DNA, the CDR3 is TGCAGTGCTAGAGCAGGTCAAAAAGGGCTGAACACTGAAGCTTTCTTT.

This clonotype was seen ten or more times. The chain recombines TRBV5-6 with TRBJ2-5; a weak D match, TRBD1 (6 bases). The germline gives CDR1 SGHDT, CDR2 YYEEEE. V lost 0 bases and J 2 bases, leaving 11 bases between the germline ends. The CDR3 has 15 residues. The CDR3 sequence: CASSLGYREQETQYF. CDR3 bases: TGTGCCAGCAGCTTGGGGTACAGGGAGCAAGAGACCCAGTACTTC. Using reference TRBV5-6 and TRBJ2-5 for the parts outside the CDR3, the full variable domain is DAGVTQSPTHLIKTRGQQVTLRCSPKSGHDTVSWYQQALGQGPQFIFQYYEEEERQRGNFPDRFSGHQFPNYSSELNVNALLLGDSALYLCASSLGYREQETQYFGPGTRLLVL.

The V gene is TRBV5-4, the J gene TRBJ2-5; TRBD1 aligns across 9 bases. With V trimmed by 4 bases and J by 4 bases, 5 bases remained unmatched. Per the germline V gene, CDR1 is SGHNT and CDR2 is YYREEE (reference sequence). The CDR3 has 14 residues. CDR3 nucleotides: TGTGCCAGCAGCCTAGGACAGGGGATAGAGACCCAGTACTTC. It codes for CASSLGQGIETQYF.

The chain links TRBV28 to TRBJ2-3, with D possibly TRBD2 on 7 matching bases. Looked up from germline, CDR1 is MDHEN and CDR2 is SYDVKM. This CDR3 contains 12 residues. V was trimmed by 11 bases and J by 2 bases, leaving 11 bases between them. CDR3: CAGRGNTDTQYF. CDR3 DNA sequence: TGTGCCGGGAGGGGGAACACAGATACGCAGTATTTT.

This chain connects TRBV7-9 to TRBJ2-5, with unresolved D. The CDR3 loop spans 13 amino acids. Germline CDR1 is SEHNR and CDR2 is FQNEAQ (reference sequence). The germline V and J ends were trimmed by 5 bases and 1 base, with 8 bases remaining between them. CDR3 in amino acids: CASSHPVQETQYF. The CDR3 DNA reads as TGTGCCAGCAGCCACCCCGTCCAAGAGACCCAGTACTTC.

This clonotype was detected many times. This CDR3 is CAISGAGGYTF. The CDR3 DNA reads as TGTGCCATCAGTGGTGCAGGGGGCTACACCTTC. The chain is built from TRBV10-3 and TRBJ1-2, with a tentative D call TRBD1 (5 bases). The CDR3 runs to 11 residues. V lost 4 bases, J lost 8 bases, and 8 bases lay in between. The germline CDR1 and CDR2 sequences are ENHRY and SYGVKD.

This clonotype was seen once. V gene TRBV3-1 combines with J gene TRBJ2-7, with 8 bases matching TRBD2. The V gene end was trimmed by 0 bases and the J gene end by 7 bases; junction bases not matched to a gene: 8. The germline CDR1 and CDR2 sequences are LGHDT and YNNKEL (reference sequence). The CDR3 sequence is 15 residues long. CDR3 amino acids: CASSQDRAGAGEQYF. DNA for the CDR3: TGTGCCAGCAGCCAAGATCGAGCGGGGGCGGGGGAGCAGTACTTC.

This clonotype was counted at least ten times. The chain couples TRBV11-2 to TRBJ2-6; TRBD1 matches at 10 bases. CDR1 SGHAT and CDR2 FQNNGV come from the germline V gene. This CDR3 has 20 amino acids. V was clipped by 1 base and J by 0 bases; unmatched bases: 9. CDR3: CASSLGWGTGEISGANVLTF. The CDR3 DNA is TGTGCCAGCAGCTTAGGCTGGGGGACAGGGGAGATCTCTGGGGCCAACGTCCTGACTTTC.

This clonotype has ten or more counts. This rearrangement joins TRBV28 to TRBJ2-7; D is perhaps TRBD1 (6 bases). V was shortened by 6 bases and J by 4 bases, with 13 bases between the two germline ends. The CDR3 has 13 residues. The germline V gene has CDR1 MDHEN and CDR2 SYDVKM. For the CDR3, the DNA is TGTGCCAGCAGAGCCGGGACAACTTACGAGCAGTACTTC. Translation gives CASRAGTTYEQYF.

The chain carries TRBV5-1 and TRBJ1-3, with D possibly matching TRBD1 (5 bases). This CDR3 region has 16 residues. Trimming shortened V by 4 bases and J by 0 bases, and 14 bases separated the two germline ends. In germline, CDR1 is SGHRS, CDR2 YFSETQ. CDR3 residues: CASSAGTPNSGNTIYF. In nucleotides, the CDR3 is TGCGCCAGCAGCGCCGGGACCCCGAACTCTGGAAACACCATATATTTT.

This chain connects TRBV14 to TRBJ2-2; perhaps TRBD1 as D (6 bases). This CDR3 region has 15 residues. Looked up from germline, CDR1 is SGHDN and CDR2 is FVKESK. Trimming left V 6 bases short and J 1 base short, with 12 bases between. The CDR3 coding sequence is TGTGCCAGCAGTCGCAACAGGGTGAACACCGGGGAGCTGTTTTTT. Its translation: CASSRNRVNTGELFF.

V and J are TRBV12-3 or TRBV12-4 and TRBJ1-2; D possibly corresponds to TRBD1 (6 bases). The CDR3 is made up of 14 amino acids. Trimming left V 5 bases short and J 2 bases short, with 12 bases between. The DNA for the CDR3 is TGTGCCAGCAGTGTCGCAGGGGTAAACTATGGCTACACCTTC. The encoded protein is CASSVAGVNYGYTF.

The chain carries TRBV11-3 and TRBJ2-1, with 7 nucleotides matching TRBD2. Germline V lookup: CDR1 SGHNT, CDR2 YENEEA. Unmatched junction bases numbered 12, after V lost 4 bases and J lost 9 bases. This CDR3 spans 15 amino acids. Here the CDR3 DNA reads TGTGCCAGCAGCTCCCACCGGGCGGGAGTACCTGAGCAGTTCTTC. Amino acid sequence: CASSSHRAGVPEQFF.

This clonotype has at least ten counts. V usage is TRBV27 and J usage is TRBJ1-1; D ambiguous. V was pared by 6 bases and J by 2 bases, with 19 bases between. There are 16 residues in the CDR3. Germline V CDR1 and CDR2: MNHEY, SMNVEV (reference sequence). CDR3 DNA: TGTGCCAGCAGATTTGCACCCGCAAGAGAAAACACTGAAGCTTTCTTT. Its translation: CASRFAPARENTEAFF.

The V gene is TRBV30, the J gene TRBJ1-5; the D gene is possibly TRBD1 (5 bases). V was clipped by 1 base and J by 6 bases, with 13 bases between them. This CDR3 comprises 14 residues. Germline loops: CDR1 GTSNPN, CDR2 SVGIG (reference sequence). CDR3 sequence reads: CAWSAMTAVQPQHF. CDR3 DNA: TGTGCCTGGAGTGCTATGACAGCTGTTCAGCCCCAGCATTTT.

As concerns this clonotype: A read error is possible here, since a much larger clone lies one base away. CDR3 DNA: TGTGCCACCAGTGATACGGGACTAGAATCCGAGCCCCAGTACTTC. Translated, it gives CATSDTGLESEPQYF. This chain connects TRBV24-1 to TRBJ2-5, with 8 nucleotides matching TRBD2. CDR1 and CDR2 from the germline V gene are KGHDR and SFDVKD. Unmatched junction bases numbered 11, after V lost 3 bases and J lost 9 bases. This CDR3 has 15 amino acids.

This clonotype was seen ten or more times. V usage is TRBV28 and J usage is TRBJ1-1; 8 bases match TRBD1. Germline CDR1 MDHEN, CDR2 SYDVKM. The CDR3 is 16 residues long. V was pared by 4 bases and J by 5 bases, with 12 bases of the junction left unmatched. CDR3 DNA: TGTGCCAGCAGTTCTGCCTCAAGGACAGGGAGTACTGAAGCTTTCTTT. Translated: CASSSASRTGSTEAFF.

This clonotype was detected a few times. This chain links TRBV20-1 with TRBJ1-6; maybe TRBD1 (6 bases). V was cut by 6 bases and J by 3 bases, with 12 bases left in between. The CDR3 extends over 14 amino acids. Germline CDR1 DFQATT, CDR2 SNEGSKA (reference sequence). This CDR3 is CSAEGDRYNSPLHF. The CDR3, as DNA: TGCAGTGCAGAGGGGGACCGCTATAATTCACCCCTCCACTTT.

At least ten counts were recorded for this clonotype. This sequence joins TRBV11-1 and TRBJ1-1; D might be TRBD1 (6 bases). CDR3 length: 15 residues. From germline, CDR1 is SGHAT and CDR2 FQDESV (reference sequence). V lost 5 bases to trimming and J lost 4 bases, with 17 bases between them. The CDR3 spells CASSVRDTYGTEAFF. In nucleotides, the CDR3 is TGTGCCAGCAGCGTCCGGGACACCTATGGCACTGAAGCTTTCTTT. The variable domain in full, with the rest retrieved from reference TRBV11-1 and TRBJ1-1, is EAEVAQSPRYKITEKSQAVAFWCDPISGHATLYWYRQILGQGPELLVQFQDESVVDDSQLPKDRFSAERLKGVDSTLKIQPAELGDSAMYLCASSVRDTYGTEAFFGQGTRLTVV.

This clonotype was counted a few times. The V and J genes are TRBV6-2 or TRBV6-3 and TRBJ1-3, with D possibly being TRBD1 (6 bases). Germline loops: CDR1 MNHEY, CDR2 SVGEGT. The CDR3 extends over 14 amino acids. V was pared by 6 bases and J by 3 bases, with 12 bases between. The CDR3 spells CASRAGADGNTIYF. The CDR3 DNA reads TGTGCCAGCAGAGCAGGGGCAGATGGAAACACCATATATTTT.

In its sample, this clonotype was seen a few times. This chain uses TRBV2 with TRBJ2-5; 8 nucleotides match TRBD1. The CDR3 is 13 residues long. Germline lookup yields CDR1 SNHLY and CDR2 FYNNEI. V was clipped by 8 bases and J by 2 bases; unmatched bases: 4. DNA for the CDR3: TGTGCCAGCCCCAGGGGGCAACAAGAGACCCAGTACTTC. Its translation: CASPRGQQETQYF.

There are many counts of this clonotype. The chain has TRBV11-2 and TRBJ1-1, with TRBD1 identical over 9 bases. Germline CDR1 SGHAT, CDR2 FQNNGV. J lost 6 bases, V lost 3 bases, and 11 bases had no gene match. The CDR3 loop spans 16 amino acids. The CDR3 DNA sequence: TGTGCCAGCAGCTTCTCTCCGGGACAGGGAAGCCCTGAAGCTTTCTTT. Translating it yields CASSFSPGQGSPEAFF.

This clonotype turned up a few times. V is TRBV7-9 and J is TRBJ2-7; possible D gene TRBD2, 6 bases. This CDR3 region has 15 residues. The V end was cut by 5 bases, the J end by 0 bases, with 14 bases between. Per germline, CDR1 SEHNR and CDR2 FQNEAQ (reference sequence). CDR3 DNA sequence: TGTGCCAGCAGCACAGGCTCGGGACTCTCCTACGAGCAGTACTTC. Translating gives CASSTGSGLSYEQYF.

As for this clonotype: Since no conserved phenylalanine or tryptophan closes the CDR3, a read error is the likely cause. The chain links TRBV13 to TRBJ1-1; D is perhaps TRBD1 (6 bases). From germline, CDR1 is PRHDT and CDR2 FYEKMQ (reference sequence). V lost 6 bases and J lost 5, with 13 bases in between. The CDR3 has 13 residues. The CDR3 is CASRETGDTEAFL. The CDR3 DNA reads TGTGCCAGCAGGGAGACAGGAGATACTGAAGCTTTCCTT.

This clonotype showed up many times. The chain has TRBV6-1 and TRBJ1-5, with D possibly TRBD1 on 6 matching bases. The germline V gene encodes CDR1 MNHNS and CDR2 SASEGT. This CDR3 region has 18 residues. Trimming shortened V by 4 bases and J by 5 bases, and 24 bases separated the two germline ends. The CDR3 DNA reads TGTGCCAGCAGTGCCCCCCCAGGGAGGGGGGGGAGGTATCAGCCCCAGCATTTT. Amino acids: CASSAPPGRGGRYQPQHF.

This clonotype showed up many times. This chain joins TRBV28 and TRBJ2-7; the match to TRBD2 covers 8 bases. V lost 5 bases and J lost 2; bases outside the gene matches: 5. This CDR3 region has 14 residues. Germline-derived CDR1 and CDR2 are MDHEN and SYDVKM. Here the CDR3 reads CASSIISGTYEQYF. The CDR3 DNA reads as TGTGCCAGCAGTATTATTAGCGGGACCTACGAGCAGTACTTC.

This clonotype turned up a few times. V and J are TRBV3-1 and TRBJ1-2; no clear D. CDR1 LGHDT and CDR2 YNNKEL come from the germline V gene (reference sequence). CDR3 length: 14 amino acids. Trimming removed 3 bases from V and 6 bases from J, with 14 bases in between. CDR3 region: CASSQQSLWDGYTF. The CDR3, as DNA: TGTGCCAGCAGCCAGCAGTCTCTTTGGGATGGCTACACCTTC.

This clonotype has a count of ten or more. J is TRBJ2-5 and V is TRBV6-5; 7 bases map to TRBD1. CDR1 is MNHEY and CDR2 is SVGAGI in the germline V gene. The CDR3 is 19 residues long. V was pared by 0 bases and J by 1 base, with 14 bases of the junction left unmatched. In DNA, the CDR3 is TGTGCCAGCAGTTACTCGGGCGTATGGGACAGACCTTTCCAAGAGACCCAGTACTTC. Protein: CASSYSGVWDRPFQETQYF.

The rearrangement joins TRBV28 to TRBJ1-3; D remains ambiguous. Germline V CDR1 and CDR2: MDHEN, SYDVKM. V was cut by 8 bases and J by 3 bases, with 11 bases left in between. The CDR3 contains 13 residues. CDR3 loop: CASAPTVGNTIYF. CDR3 nucleotide sequence: TGTGCCAGCGCCCCGACTGTTGGAAACACCATATATTTT.